Listed here are 13 T cell receptor beta chains from one sample, sequenced in a study of T cell responses to AZD1222 COVID-19 vaccine. Clones were sequenced by immunoSEQ multiplex PCR, and TCRdb holds only the in-frame ones, with some missing. In the table there are 65,000 to 80,000 clones, around 90% of which are singletons. Specimen: peripheral blood, collected on day 0 of MenACWY control vaccination. The receptor set was obtained from an adult in good health.

This clone was counted a single time. This chain connects TRBV6-2 or TRBV6-3 to TRBJ2-5; D not resolved. The CDR3 has 12 amino acids. Trimming pared 6 bases from V and 4 bases from J, leaving 9 bases between. From germline, CDR1 is MNHEY and CDR2 SVGEGT. The CDR3 DNA follows: TGTGCCAGCAGCCCCGTTAGAGAGACCCAGTACTTC. This sequence encodes CASSPVRETQYF.

The chain combines TRBV19 with TRBJ2-3; D call uncertain. Germline assignment: CDR1 LNHDA and CDR2 SQIVND (reference sequence). The CDR3 is made up of 13 amino acids. Trimming removed 6 bases at V and 4 bases at J, with 11 bases between. In nucleotides, the CDR3 is TGTGCCAGTAGCAAGAACGAGGCAGATACGCAGTATTTT. Translating it yields CASSKNEADTQYF.

The CDR3 sequence: CASSSDSGNSYEQYF. The CDR3 region has the DNA TGTGCCAGCAGCTCTGATAGCGGGAACTCCTACGAGCAGTACTTC. The J gene is TRBJ2-7, the V gene TRBV11-3, with 8 bases identical to TRBD2. Germline-derived CDR1 and CDR2 are SGHNT and YENEEA. J was trimmed by 0 bases and V by 4 bases; bases with no gene match: 5. CDR3 length: 15 amino acids.

The chain employs TRBV21-1 and TRBJ1-5. TRBV21-1 is tagged as a pseudogene. This CDR3 region has 18 residues. The CDR3 sequence is CASSKNPTVLWGNQPQHF. For the CDR3, the DNA is TGTGCCAGCAGCAAAAATCCCACGGTCTTATGGGGCAATCAGCCCCAGCATTTT.

This clone was seen only once. The chain is built from TRBV27 and TRBJ2-5; TRBD2 is a possible D gene (6 bases). V was shortened by 3 bases and J by 5 bases, with 13 bases between the two germline ends. CDR3 length equals 14 residues. Germline V gene sequence: CDR1 MNHEY, CDR2 SMNVEV (reference sequence). For the CDR3, the DNA is TGTGCCAGCAGTTTGCAGGGCGCGGGGGAGACCCAGTACTTC. Its translation: CASSLQGAGETQYF.

This chain links TRBV6-6 with TRBJ2-5, with D possibly being TRBD1 (6 bases). V lost 1 base and J lost 0, with 12 bases in between. CDR1 is MNHNY, CDR2 SVGAGI, per germline (reference sequence). The CDR3 is 16 residues long. The CDR3 region is CASSYLSGVYQETQYF. The CDR3 bases are TGTGCCAGCAGTTACTTATCAGGGGTGTACCAAGAGACCCAGTACTTC.

Only one count was recorded for this clone. The J gene is TRBJ1-5, the V gene TRBV19; 9 nucleotides match TRBD1. Germline trimming cut 4 bases from V and 4 bases from J; bases unmatched to any gene: 5. In germline, CDR1 is LNHDA, CDR2 SQIVND (reference sequence). The CDR3 runs to 15 residues. The DNA of the CDR3 is TGTGCCAGTAGTAACACAGGGGGCGTAAATCAGCCCCAGCATTTT. Protein sequence: CASSNTGGVNQPQHF. Drawing the rest from reference TRBV19 and TRBJ1-5, the complete variable domain is DGGITQSPKYLFRKEGQNVTLSCEQNLNHDAMYWYRQDPGQGLRLIYYSQIVNDFQKGDIAEGYSVSREKKESFPLTVTSAQKNPTAFYLCASSNTGGVNQPQHFGDGTRLSIL.

J is TRBJ2-3 and V is TRBV4-3, with 8 bases that match TRBD2. Germline assignment: CDR1 LGHNA and CDR2 YSLEER. V gave up 0 bases and J gave up 0 bases; unmatched junction bases: 11. The CDR3 is made up of 19 amino acids. CDR3 sequence reads: CASSQEGLAASGSTDTQYF. CDR3 in DNA: TGCGCCAGCAGCCAAGAGGGACTTGCGGCTAGCGGGAGCACAGATACGCAGTATTTT.

This clone has just a few counts. This rearrangement joins TRBV19 to TRBJ1-2, with 9 bases matching TRBD1. Germline values: CDR1 LNHDA, CDR2 SQIVND (reference sequence). The ends lost 4 bases at V and 0 bases at J; junction bases unmatched: 9. This CDR3 region has 17 residues. CDR3 protein: CASSTTGGRVSNYGYTF. The CDR3 DNA reads as TGTGCCAGTAGTACAACAGGGGGCAGAGTATCTAACTATGGCTACACCTTC.

This chain joins TRBV12-5 and TRBJ1-1, with D maybe TRBD1 (6 bases). Trimming took 0 bases from V and 1 from J, leaving 30 bases between them. This CDR3 comprises 22 residues. Germline CDR1 LGHNT, CDR2 FRNRAP. Here the CDR3 DNA reads TGTGCTAGTGGTTTGGTATCAGCCGTCCGTTCGGGTGAGGGGGAAAAGAACACTGAAGCTTTCTTT. This codes for CASGLVSAVRSGEGEKNTEAFF.

The V gene is TRBV19, the J gene TRBJ2-3; 8 bases fit TRBD2. After removal of 3 bases from V and 4 bases from J, the junction contained 6 bases not matched to a gene. Germline assignment: CDR1 LNHDA and CDR2 SQIVND (reference sequence). The CDR3 spans 15 residues. The CDR3 loop reads CASSMALAGADTQYF. The CDR3 bases are TGTGCCAGTAGTATGGCTCTAGCGGGTGCAGATACGCAGTATTTT.

V usage is TRBV2 and J usage is TRBJ2-7; 8 bases agree with TRBD2. Germline CDR1 and CDR2: SNHLY and FYNNEI. This CDR3 has 14 amino acids. J gave up 5 bases and V 6 bases, and 9 bases lay outside the gene matches. The CDR3 here is CASRGPAGVDEQYF. The CDR3 DNA follows: TGTGCCAGCAGGGGGCCAGCGGGAGTCGACGAGCAGTACTTC.

J is TRBJ2-7 and V is TRBV15; D ambiguous. Germline CDR1 is LNHNV and CDR2 is YYDKDF (reference sequence). V lost 1 base to trimming and J lost 5 bases, with 12 bases between them. The CDR3 extends over 14 amino acids. In DNA, the CDR3 is TGTGCCACCAGCAGAGGGATAGTTGGGGACGAGCAGTACTTC. Amino acids: CATSRGIVGDEQYF.